Shown below are 26 T cell receptor beta chains from a single sample sequenced in a study of T-cell reconstitution after alpha-beta-depleted transplantation in children. The TCRbeta library was prepared with unique molecular identifiers. MiXCR, run by TCRdb on the PCR reads, gives a single entry per CDR3 protein. The top ten hold about 5% of the sample, which has about 200,000 distinct CDR3 sequences, 5% to 7.5% seen once. Sequenced here: PBMCs, sampled before TCRalphabeta/CD19-depleted stem cell transplant. The origin of the receptors is a girl in the first two years of life with combined immunodeficiency, due to receive a stem cell transplant.

This chain links TRBV29-1 with TRBJ1-2, with 9 nucleotides matching TRBD1. J gave up 3 bases and V 0 bases, and 8 bases lay outside the gene matches. This CDR3 contains 16 residues. Germline V gene sequence: CDR1 SQVTM, CDR2 ANQGSEA. Here the CDR3 DNA reads TGCAGCGTTGAAGAACAGGGACAGGGTTTCGACTATGGCTACACCTTC. Translated, it gives CSVEEQGQGFDYGYTF.

The chain recombines TRBV7-9 with TRBJ2-7; 7 nucleotides agree with TRBD1. The V and J ends lost 4 bases and 3 bases, in that order; junction bases with no gene match: 9. The CDR3 consists of 15 residues. CDR1 is SEHNR, CDR2 FQNEAQ, per germline (reference sequence). The CDR3 DNA reads as TGTGCCAGCAGCTCGACGGACAGGCTAATCTACGAGCAGTACTTC. The encoded protein is CASSSTDRLIYEQYF.

Comment on this clonotype: With a much larger clone just one base away, this may be a read error. The chain joins TRBV12-3 or TRBV12-4 to TRBJ1-1, with D tentatively TRBD1 (5 bases). This CDR3 comprises 13 residues. The V end lost 7 bases, the J end lost 7 bases, and 16 bases lay between the germline ends. The CDR3 region is CASILGRGFEAFF. Written as DNA, the CDR3 is TGTGCCAGCATCCTGGGTAGGGGCTTTGAAGCTTTCTTT.

This clonotype occurred many times. The chain combines TRBV7-7 with TRBJ2-3; D gene uncertain. The germline V gene has CDR1 SSHAT and CDR2 FNYEAQ (reference sequence). The CDR3 totals 9 residues. V was shortened by 11 bases and J by 13 bases, with 13 bases between the two germline ends. The CDR3 DNA reads TGTGCCTCCCGTAGAGTAAAGTATTTT. This codes for CASRRVKYF.

This clonotype has a count of ten or more. V usage is TRBV12-3 or TRBV12-4 and J usage is TRBJ1-6; D possibly corresponds to TRBD1 (6 bases). The CDR3 spans 14 residues. Between the trimmed V and J ends, which lost 5 bases and 9 bases, there was a span of 14 bases. The chain's CDR3 is CASSTLGAGSPLHF. The CDR3 DNA is TGTGCCAGCAGTACCCTGGGGGCAGGTTCACCCCTCCACTTT.

This clonotype was counted at least ten times. The J gene is TRBJ2-2, the V gene TRBV25-1; D not resolved. Trimming removed 2 bases from V and 2 bases from J, with 6 bases in between. The length of the CDR3 is 14 residues. Germline V gene sequence: CDR1 MGHDK, CDR2 SYGVNS. Here the CDR3 DNA reads TGTGCCAGCAGTGAAGTTACTAACACCGGGGAGCTGTTTTTT. Protein: CASSEVTNTGELFF. Together with reference TRBV25-1 and TRBJ2-2, the CDR3 gives the full variable domain: EADIYQTPRYLVIGTGKKITLECSQTMGHDKMYWYQQDPGMELHLIHYSYGVNSTEKGDLSSESTVSRIRTEHFPLTLESARPSHTSQYLCASSEVTNTGELFFGEGSRLTVL.

This clonotype was seen ten or more times. V is TRBV6-2 or TRBV6-3 and J is TRBJ2-7; possible D gene TRBD2, 5 bases. The CDR3 covers 14 residues. Trimming removed 1 base from V and 2 bases from J, with 9 bases in between. Germline V gene sequence: CDR1 MNHEY, CDR2 SVGEGT. The CDR3 sequence is CASSYLRGAYEQYF. The DNA for the CDR3 is TGTGCCAGCAGTTACTTACGGGGAGCCTACGAGCAGTACTTC.

This clonotype has ten or more counts. V is TRBV7-3 and J is TRBJ1-6; TRBD1 is a possible D gene (6 bases). There are 13 residues in the CDR3. V lost 4 bases to trimming and J lost 14 bases, with 15 bases between them. CDR1 is SGHTA, CDR2 FQGTGA, per germline. The CDR3 sequence: CASSSGTSGTLHF. The CDR3 nucleotides are TGTGCCAGCAGCTCCGGGACATCCGGAACCCTCCACTTT. Combining the CDR3 with reference TRBV7-3 and TRBJ1-6 gives the whole variable domain GAGVSQTPSNKVTEKGKYVELRCDPISGHTALYWYRQSLGQGPEFLIYFQGTGAADDSGLPNDRFFAVRPEGSVSTLKIQRTERGDSAVYLCASSSGTSGTLHFGNGTRLTVT.

This clonotype was counted ten times or more. The genes are TRBV28 and TRBJ2-1; D ambiguous. Per germline, CDR1 MDHEN and CDR2 SYDVKM. The CDR3 runs 17 residues. V was cut by 0 bases and J by 0 bases, with 12 bases left in between. In DNA, the CDR3 is TGTGCCAGCAGTTTATGGGGCACTGATAGCTCCTACAATGAGCAGTTCTTC. Translation gives CASSLWGTDSSYNEQFF.

This clonotype was picked up many times. This sequence joins TRBV20-1 and TRBJ2-7; the D is unclear. CDR1 is DFQATT, CDR2 SNEGSKA, per germline (reference sequence). V was clipped by 0 bases and J by 3 bases, with 12 bases between them. The CDR3 is 14 residues long. The CDR3 DNA reads as TGCAGTGCTAGAGATGAACCGGGCCTCTACGAGCAGTACTTC. Translation: CSARDEPGLYEQYF.

This clonotype showed up many times. The chain recombines TRBV5-1 with TRBJ1-2; a possible D gene is TRBD1 (6 bases). The CDR3 runs to 15 residues. Germline CDR1 SGHRS, CDR2 YFSETQ. V lost 4 bases to trimming and J lost 3 bases, with 16 bases between them. The DNA for the CDR3 is TGCGCCAGCAGCCCCATCGCAGGGGTAGACTATGGCTACACCTTC. Its translation: CASSPIAGVDYGYTF.

The V gene is TRBV2, the J gene TRBJ2-5; the match to TRBD2 covers 11 bases. In germline, CDR1 is SNHLY, CDR2 FYNNEI. This CDR3 has 18 amino acids. The junction had 18 bases not matched to a gene; V was cut back by 8 bases and J by 4 bases. The CDR3 DNA reads as TGTGCCAGCTGTTTATTGGTAGGGGGTAGCGGGGGGGCAGAGACCCAGTACTTC. This codes for CASCLLVGGSGGAETQYF.

This clonotype was counted at least ten times. The chain links TRBV3-1 to TRBJ2-7; tentative D call: TRBD1 (5 bases). The germline gives CDR1 LGHDT, CDR2 YNNKEL (reference sequence). Trimming pared 1 base from V and 5 bases from J, leaving 9 bases between. The CDR3 runs to 13 residues. The CDR3 loop is CASSQGRADEQYF. CDR3 DNA: TGTGCCAGCAGCCAAGGCAGGGCCGACGAGCAGTACTTC.

This clonotype was counted at least ten times. The chain uses TRBV28 and TRBJ2-7; D is perhaps TRBD1 or TRBD2 (6 bases each). The CDR3 extends over 12 amino acids. Trimming removed 4 bases from V and 5 bases from J, with 9 bases in between. The germline V gene has CDR1 MDHEN and CDR2 SYDVKM. The CDR3 region is CASSYREDEQYF. The CDR3 bases are TGTGCCAGCAGTTACAGGGAGGACGAGCAGTACTTC. The full variable domain, completed using reference TRBV28 and TRBJ2-7, is DVKVTQSSRYLVKRTGEKVFLECVQDMDHENMFWYRQDPGLGLRLIYFSYDVKMKEKGDIPEGYSVSREKKERFSLILESASTNQTSMYLCASSYREDEQYFGPGTRLTVT.

This clonotype appeared many times. The chain joins TRBV12-3 or TRBV12-4 to TRBJ2-3, with 9 bases fitting TRBD2. CDR3 size: 16 residues. The J segment lost 2 bases and the V segment lost 5 bases, leaving 8 bases of the junction unmatched. The CDR3 protein is CASSPRLAVITDTQYF. The CDR3, as DNA: TGTGCCAGCAGTCCCCGACTAGCGGTGATCACAGATACGCAGTATTTT.

The table lists this clonotype with many counts. The chain carries TRBV4-2 and TRBJ2-3; D is perhaps TRBD2 (6 bases). Trimming removed 2 bases at V and 2 bases at J, with 14 bases between. The CDR3 covers 16 residues. CDR1 is LGHNA and CDR2 is YNFKEQ in the germline V gene. This chain's CDR3 is CASSQRRRGNTDTQYF. The CDR3 DNA is TGTGCCAGCAGCCAAAGAAGGAGGGGAAACACAGATACGCAGTATTTT.

The rearrangement uses TRBV7-9 and TRBJ1-5, with D unresolved. This CDR3 spans 14 amino acids. The V gene lost 5 bases and the J gene lost 7 bases, with 15 bases spanning the gap. Germline CDR1 is SEHNR and CDR2 is FQNEAQ (reference sequence). As DNA, the CDR3 is TGTGCCAGCAGCGGAGTGGGTGGACCCCAGCCCCAGCATTTT. Translation: CASSGVGGPQPQHF.

Ten or more counts support this clonotype. The chain carries TRBV5-5 and TRBJ2-2; tentatively, D is TRBD2 (5 bases). The V and J ends lost 2 bases and 7 bases respectively, with 15 bases between them. Per germline, CDR1 SGHKS and CDR2 YYEKEE (reference sequence). The CDR3 totals 15 residues. Here the CDR3 reads CASSFGFIGSGELFF. The CDR3, as DNA: TGTGCCAGCAGCTTTGGGTTCATAGGGAGCGGGGAGCTGTTTTTT.

This clonotype was counted at least ten times. This chain uses TRBV20-1 with TRBJ2-1; 15 bases align to TRBD2. The germline V gene has CDR1 DFQATT and CDR2 SNEGSKA (reference sequence). This CDR3 comprises 18 residues. The V gene end was trimmed by 5 bases and the J gene end by 7 bases; junction bases not matched to a gene: 15. CDR3 protein: CSAPRTSGRARLINEQFF. The CDR3 coding sequence is TGCAGTGCTCCGAGGACTAGCGGGAGGGCCCGCCTTATAAATGAGCAGTTCTTC.

The chain is built from TRBV12-3 or TRBV12-4 and TRBJ1-1; D is unclear. With 0 bases removed from V and 3 bases from J, the gap between germline ends came to 20 bases. The CDR3 has 18 residues. CDR3 amino acids: CASSLASGPWAWDTEAFF. CDR3 nucleotides: TGTGCCAGCAGTTTAGCCTCCGGGCCATGGGCGTGGGACACTGAAGCTTTCTTT.

This clonotype has a count of ten or more. The V and J genes are TRBV7-6 and TRBJ2-1; TRBD2 agrees at 10 bases. V was clipped by 10 bases and J by 6 bases; unmatched bases: 6. The CDR3 loop spans 13 amino acids. Germline lookup yields CDR1 SGHVS and CDR2 FNYEAQ. The CDR3 protein is CATSGGYVNEQFF. The DNA for the CDR3 is TGTGCCACTAGCGGGGGCTACGTCAATGAGCAGTTCTTC.

This clonotype appeared many times. The V call is TRBV27, the J call TRBJ2-1; D is uncertain. Germline V gene lookup returns CDR1 MNHEY and CDR2 SMNVEV (reference sequence). Trimming took off 2 bases at V and 3 bases at J, with 11 bases between the two ends. This CDR3 has 15 residues. For the CDR3, the DNA is TGTGCCAGCAGTTTAGGTCCGAGGAGCTACAATGAGCAGTTCTTC. Protein: CASSLGPRSYNEQFF.

This clonotype was seen at least ten times. V usage is TRBV2 and J usage is TRBJ1-2; D is ambiguous. Per germline, CDR1 SNHLY and CDR2 FYNNEI. Trimming shortened V by 7 bases and J by 12 bases, and 21 bases separated the two germline ends. The CDR3 is 13 residues long. The CDR3 coding sequence is TGTGCCAGCATCAAGGACGCGGCAGAGGGCCACACCTTC. Translating gives CASIKDAAEGHTF.

V and J are TRBV4-3 and TRBJ2-1; 13 positions agree with TRBD2. Looked up from germline, CDR1 is LGHNA and CDR2 is YSLEER. This CDR3 has 18 residues. Trimming cost V 0 bases and J 6 bases; bases outside gene matches: 8. The DNA of the CDR3 is TGCGCCAGCAGCCAAGATAAGCGGACTAGCGGGAGCCCCAATGAGCAGTTCTTC. This gives the protein CASSQDKRTSGSPNEQFF.

The rearrangement links TRBV20-1 to TRBJ2-6; D gene unclear. Trimming stripped 8 bases from V and 0 bases from J, with 8 bases between. Germline CDR1 is DFQATT and CDR2 is SNEGSKA (reference sequence). The CDR3 is 13 amino acids. CDR3: CSTGPSGANVLTF. The CDR3 DNA follows: TGCAGTACCGGGCCCTCTGGGGCCAACGTCCTGACTTTC.

This clonotype was detected many times. The chain combines TRBV7-3 with TRBJ2-1, with D tentatively TRBD2 (5 bases). The germline V and J ends were trimmed by 4 bases and 0 bases, with 13 bases remaining between them. CDR3 length: 16 amino acids. Germline V gene sequence: CDR1 SGHTA, CDR2 FQGTGA. DNA of the CDR3: TGTGCCAGCAGCTCGAACGGGGAGAGCTCCTACAATGAGCAGTTCTTC. Protein sequence: CASSSNGESSYNEQFF. Complete variable domain (other parts from reference TRBV7-3 and TRBJ2-1): GAGVSQTPSNKVTEKGKYVELRCDPISGHTALYWYRQSLGQGPEFLIYFQGTGAADDSGLPNDRFFAVRPEGSVSTLKIQRTERGDSAVYLCASSSNGESSYNEQFFGPGTRLTVL.